The following is a TCR beta chain sequence with its context. This sample was taken from a study of glioma-infiltrating T cells after dendritic cell vaccination. Across the whole study: Patients had newly diagnosed or recurrent glioblastoma and received dendritic cell vaccines.

Only patients with spare fresh-frozen tumor and over two years of follow-up were included. The assay was immunoSEQ multiplex PCR, and TCRdb's table has in-frame clones only and misses some. The table shows around 37,000 clones, with just under 85% occurring only once. Per the germline V gene, CDR1 is SGHVS and CDR2 is FQNEAQ. The CDR3 is made up of 15 amino acids. The ends lost 5 bases at V and 4 bases at J; junction bases unmatched: 3. The chain is built from TRBV7-8 and TRBJ2-2, with 11 bases identical to TRBD1. The material was blood, obtained before dendritic cell vaccination. The clonotype originates from a human donor with glioblastoma. The CDR3 DNA reads as TGTGCCAGCAGCGCCGGGACAGGGGGCACCGGGGAGCTGTTTTTT. This translates into CASSAGTGGTGELFF.